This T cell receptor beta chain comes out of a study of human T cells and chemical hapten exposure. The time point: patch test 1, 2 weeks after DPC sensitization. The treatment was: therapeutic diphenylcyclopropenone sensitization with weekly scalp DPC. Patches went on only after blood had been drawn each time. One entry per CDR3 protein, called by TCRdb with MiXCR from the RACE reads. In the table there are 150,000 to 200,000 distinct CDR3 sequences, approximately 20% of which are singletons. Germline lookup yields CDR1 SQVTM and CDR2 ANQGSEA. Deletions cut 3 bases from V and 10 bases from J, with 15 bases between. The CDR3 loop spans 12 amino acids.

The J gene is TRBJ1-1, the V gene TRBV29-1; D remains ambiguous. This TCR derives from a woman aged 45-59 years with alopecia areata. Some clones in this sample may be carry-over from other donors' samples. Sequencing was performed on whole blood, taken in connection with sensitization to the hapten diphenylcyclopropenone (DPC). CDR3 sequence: CSVEMSQKPAFF. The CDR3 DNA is TGCAGCGTTGAGATGAGTCAGAAGCCAGCTTTCTTT. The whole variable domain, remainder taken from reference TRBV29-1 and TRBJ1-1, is SAVISQKPSRDICQRGTSLTIQCQVDSQVTMMFWYRQQPGQSLTLIATANQGSEATYESGFVIDKFPISRPNLTFSTLTVSNMSPEDSSIYLCSVEMSQKPAFFGQGTRLTVV.